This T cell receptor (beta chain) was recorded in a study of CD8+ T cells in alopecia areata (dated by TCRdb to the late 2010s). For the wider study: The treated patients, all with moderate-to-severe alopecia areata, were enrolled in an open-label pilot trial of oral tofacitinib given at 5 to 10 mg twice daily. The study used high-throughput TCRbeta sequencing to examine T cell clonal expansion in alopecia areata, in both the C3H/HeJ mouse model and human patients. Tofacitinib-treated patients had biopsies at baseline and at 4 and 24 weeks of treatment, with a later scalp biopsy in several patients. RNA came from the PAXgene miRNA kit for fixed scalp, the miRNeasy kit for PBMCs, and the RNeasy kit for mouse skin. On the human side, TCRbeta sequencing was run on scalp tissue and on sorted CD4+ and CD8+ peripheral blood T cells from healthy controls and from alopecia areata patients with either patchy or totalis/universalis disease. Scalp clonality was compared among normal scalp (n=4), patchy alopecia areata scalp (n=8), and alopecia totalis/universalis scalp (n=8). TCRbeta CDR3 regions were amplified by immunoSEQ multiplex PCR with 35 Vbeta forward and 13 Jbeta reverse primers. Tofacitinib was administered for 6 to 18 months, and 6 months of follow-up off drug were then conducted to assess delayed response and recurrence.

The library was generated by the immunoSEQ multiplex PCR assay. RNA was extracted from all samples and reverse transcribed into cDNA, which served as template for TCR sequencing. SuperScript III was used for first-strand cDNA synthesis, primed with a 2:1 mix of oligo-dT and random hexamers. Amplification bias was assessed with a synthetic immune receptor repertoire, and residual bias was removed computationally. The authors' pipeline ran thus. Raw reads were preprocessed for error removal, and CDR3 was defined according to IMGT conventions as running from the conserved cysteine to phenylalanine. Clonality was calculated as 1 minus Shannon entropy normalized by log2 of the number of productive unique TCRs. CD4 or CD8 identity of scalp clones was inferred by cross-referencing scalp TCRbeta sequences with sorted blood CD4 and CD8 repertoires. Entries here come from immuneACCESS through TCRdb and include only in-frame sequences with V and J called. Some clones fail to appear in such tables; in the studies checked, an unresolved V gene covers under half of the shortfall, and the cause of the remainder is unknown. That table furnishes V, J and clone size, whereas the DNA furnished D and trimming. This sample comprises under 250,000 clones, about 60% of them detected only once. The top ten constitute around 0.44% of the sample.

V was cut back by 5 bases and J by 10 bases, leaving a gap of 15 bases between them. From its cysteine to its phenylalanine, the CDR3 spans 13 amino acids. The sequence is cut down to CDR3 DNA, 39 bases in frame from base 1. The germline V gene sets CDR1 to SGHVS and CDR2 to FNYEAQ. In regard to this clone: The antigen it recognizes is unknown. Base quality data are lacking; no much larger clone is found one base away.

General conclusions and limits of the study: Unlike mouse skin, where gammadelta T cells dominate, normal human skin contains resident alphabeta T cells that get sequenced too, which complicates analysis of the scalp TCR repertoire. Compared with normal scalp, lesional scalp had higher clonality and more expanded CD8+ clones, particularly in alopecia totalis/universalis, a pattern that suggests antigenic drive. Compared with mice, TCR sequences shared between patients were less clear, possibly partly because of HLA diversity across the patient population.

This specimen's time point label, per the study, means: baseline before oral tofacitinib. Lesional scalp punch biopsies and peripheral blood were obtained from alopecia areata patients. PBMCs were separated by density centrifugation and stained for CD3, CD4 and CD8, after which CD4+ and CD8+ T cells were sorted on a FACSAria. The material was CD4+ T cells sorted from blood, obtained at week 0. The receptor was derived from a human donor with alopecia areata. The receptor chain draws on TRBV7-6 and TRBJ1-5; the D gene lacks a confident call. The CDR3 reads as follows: CASSVEPNGPQHF. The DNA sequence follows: TGTGCCAGCAGCGTAGAACCCAACGGACCCCAGCATTTT.